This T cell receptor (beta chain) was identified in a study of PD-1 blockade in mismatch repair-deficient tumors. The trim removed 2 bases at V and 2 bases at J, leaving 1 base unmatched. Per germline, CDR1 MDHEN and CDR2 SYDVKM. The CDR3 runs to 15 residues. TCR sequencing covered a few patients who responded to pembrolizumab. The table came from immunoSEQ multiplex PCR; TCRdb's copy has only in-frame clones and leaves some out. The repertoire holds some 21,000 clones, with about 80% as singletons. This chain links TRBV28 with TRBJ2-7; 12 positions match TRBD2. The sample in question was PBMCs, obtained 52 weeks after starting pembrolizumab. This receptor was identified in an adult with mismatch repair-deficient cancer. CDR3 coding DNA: TGTGCCAGCAGTTTACTAGCGGGAGGGACCTACGAGCAGTACTTC. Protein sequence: CASSLLAGGTYEQYF.